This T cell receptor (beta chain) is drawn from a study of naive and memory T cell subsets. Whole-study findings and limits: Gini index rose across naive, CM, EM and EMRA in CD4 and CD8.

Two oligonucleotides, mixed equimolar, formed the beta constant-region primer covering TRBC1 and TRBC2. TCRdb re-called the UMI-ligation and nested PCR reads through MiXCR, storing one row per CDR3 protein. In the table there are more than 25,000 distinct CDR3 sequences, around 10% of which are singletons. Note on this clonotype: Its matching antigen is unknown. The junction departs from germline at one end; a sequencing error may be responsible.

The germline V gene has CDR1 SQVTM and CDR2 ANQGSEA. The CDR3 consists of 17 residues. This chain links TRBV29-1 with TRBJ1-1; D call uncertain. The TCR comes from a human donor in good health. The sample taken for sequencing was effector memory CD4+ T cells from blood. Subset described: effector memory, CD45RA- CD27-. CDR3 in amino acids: CSAEIYTGRHSNTEASF. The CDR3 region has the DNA TGCAGCGCCGAAATATATACCGGGCGACATTCGAACACTGAAGCTTCCTTT.